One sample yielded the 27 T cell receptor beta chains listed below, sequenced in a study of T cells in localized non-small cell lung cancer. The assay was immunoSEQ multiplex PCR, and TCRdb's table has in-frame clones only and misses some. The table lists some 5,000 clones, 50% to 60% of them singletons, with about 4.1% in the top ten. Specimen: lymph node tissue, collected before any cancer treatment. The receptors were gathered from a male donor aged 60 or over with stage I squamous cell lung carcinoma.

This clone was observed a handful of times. CDR3 coding DNA: TGTGCCAGCAACGCCCGGCAGGGGCTCGAGCAGTACTTC. It translates to CASNARQGLEQYF. The chain is built from TRBV6-8 and TRBJ2-7; TRBD1 might be the D (6 bases). CDR3 length: 13 residues. V gave up 7 bases and J gave up 6 bases, with 16 bases separating them. CDR1 is MNHGY and CDR2 is SAAAGT in the germline V gene.

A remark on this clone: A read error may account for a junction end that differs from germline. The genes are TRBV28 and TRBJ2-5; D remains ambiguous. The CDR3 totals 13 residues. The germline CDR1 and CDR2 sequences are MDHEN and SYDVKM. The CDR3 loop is CVSSFESGETQYF. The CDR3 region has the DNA TGTGTCAGCAGTTTTGAGTCTGGAGAGACCCAGTACTTC.

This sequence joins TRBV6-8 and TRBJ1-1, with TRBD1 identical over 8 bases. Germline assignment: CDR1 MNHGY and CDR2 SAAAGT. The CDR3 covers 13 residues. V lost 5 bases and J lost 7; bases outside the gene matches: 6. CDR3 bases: TGTGCCAGCAGTGTAGGGACAGGCGGTGAAGCTTTCTTT. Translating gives CASSVGTGGEAFF.

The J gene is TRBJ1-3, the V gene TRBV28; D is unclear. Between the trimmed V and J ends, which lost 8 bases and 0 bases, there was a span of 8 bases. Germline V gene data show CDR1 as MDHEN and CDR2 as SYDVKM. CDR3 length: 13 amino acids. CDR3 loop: CASFISSGNTIYF. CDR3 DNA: TGTGCCAGCTTTATAAGCTCTGGAAACACCATATATTTT.

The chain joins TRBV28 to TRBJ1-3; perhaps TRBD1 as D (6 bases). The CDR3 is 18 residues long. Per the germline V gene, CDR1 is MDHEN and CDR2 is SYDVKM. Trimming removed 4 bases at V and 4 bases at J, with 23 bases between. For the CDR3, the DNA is TGTGCCAGCAGTTCCCTATCCGACACTACAGGGTGGGGAAACACCATATATTTT. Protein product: CASSSLSDTTGWGNTIYF.

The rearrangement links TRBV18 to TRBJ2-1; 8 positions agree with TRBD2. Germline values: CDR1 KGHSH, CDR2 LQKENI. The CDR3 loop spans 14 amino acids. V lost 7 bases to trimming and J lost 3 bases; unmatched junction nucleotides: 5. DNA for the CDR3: TGTGCCAGCTTCGGGGGGGGACTCTACAATGAGCAGTTCTTC. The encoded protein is CASFGGGLYNEQFF.

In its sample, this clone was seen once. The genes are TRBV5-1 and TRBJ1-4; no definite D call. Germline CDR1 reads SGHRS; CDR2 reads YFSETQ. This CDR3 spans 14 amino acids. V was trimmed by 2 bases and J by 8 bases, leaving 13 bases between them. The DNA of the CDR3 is TGCGCCAGCAGCTTATCGGACCCGGGAGAAAAACTGTTTTTT. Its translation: CASSLSDPGEKLFF. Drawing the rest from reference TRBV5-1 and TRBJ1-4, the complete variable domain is KAGVTQTPRYLIKTRGQQVTLSCSPISGHRSVSWYQQTPGQGLQFLFEYFSETQRNKGNFPGRFSGRQFSNSRSEMNVSTLELGDSALYLCASSLSDPGEKLFFGSGTQLSVL.

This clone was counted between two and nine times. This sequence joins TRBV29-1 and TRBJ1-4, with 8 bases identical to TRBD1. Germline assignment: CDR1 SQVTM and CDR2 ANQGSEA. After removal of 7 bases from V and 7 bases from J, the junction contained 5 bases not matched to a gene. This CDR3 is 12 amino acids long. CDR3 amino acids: CSAGTGGEKLFF. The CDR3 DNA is TGCAGCGCTGGGACAGGAGGTGAAAAACTGTTTTTT.

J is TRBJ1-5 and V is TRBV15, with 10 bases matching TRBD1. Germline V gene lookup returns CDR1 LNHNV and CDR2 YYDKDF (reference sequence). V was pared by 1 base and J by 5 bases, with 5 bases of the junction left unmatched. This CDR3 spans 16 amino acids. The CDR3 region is CATSRGGGTGDQPQHF. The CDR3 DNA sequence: TGTGCCACCAGCAGAGGAGGAGGGACAGGGGATCAGCCCCAGCATTTT.

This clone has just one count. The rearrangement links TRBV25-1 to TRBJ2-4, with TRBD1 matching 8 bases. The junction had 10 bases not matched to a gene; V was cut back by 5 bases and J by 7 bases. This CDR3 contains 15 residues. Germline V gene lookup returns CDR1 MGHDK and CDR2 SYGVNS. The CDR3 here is CASSPGQGLFNIQYF. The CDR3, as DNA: TGTGCCAGCAGTCCAGGACAGGGTCTTTTCAACATTCAGTACTTC. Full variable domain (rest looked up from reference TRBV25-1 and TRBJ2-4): EADIYQTPRYLVIGTGKKITLECSQTMGHDKMYWYQQDPGMELHLIHYSYGVNSTEKGDLSSESTVSRIRTEHFPLTLESARPSHTSQYLCASSPGQGLFNIQYFGAGTRLSVL.

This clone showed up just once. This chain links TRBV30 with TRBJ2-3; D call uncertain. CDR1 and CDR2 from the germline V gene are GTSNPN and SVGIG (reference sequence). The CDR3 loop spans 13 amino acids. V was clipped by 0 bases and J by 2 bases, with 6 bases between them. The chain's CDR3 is CAWSVRATDTQYF. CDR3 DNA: TGTGCCTGGAGTGTACGGGCCACAGATACGCAGTATTTT.

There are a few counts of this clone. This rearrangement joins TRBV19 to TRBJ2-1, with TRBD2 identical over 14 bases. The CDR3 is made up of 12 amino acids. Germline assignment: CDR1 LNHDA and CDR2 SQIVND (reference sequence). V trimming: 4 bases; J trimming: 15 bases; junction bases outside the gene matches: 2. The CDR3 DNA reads TGTGCCAGTAGTAGGGGACTAGCGGGAGTGTTCTTC. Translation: CASSRGLAGVFF.

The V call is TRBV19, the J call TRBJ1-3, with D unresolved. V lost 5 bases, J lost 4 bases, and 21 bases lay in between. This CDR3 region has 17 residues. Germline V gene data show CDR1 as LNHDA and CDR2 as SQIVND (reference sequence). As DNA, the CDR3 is TGTGCCAGTAGTCCAGGACCCGGGTCTTTTCAAGGAAACACCATATATTTT. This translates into CASSPGPGSFQGNTIYF.

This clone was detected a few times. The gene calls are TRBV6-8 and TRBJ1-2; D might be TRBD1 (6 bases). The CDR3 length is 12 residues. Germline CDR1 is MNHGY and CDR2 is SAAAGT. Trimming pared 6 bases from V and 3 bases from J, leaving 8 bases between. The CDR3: CASRKGDYGYTF. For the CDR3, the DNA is TGTGCCAGCAGAAAGGGGGACTATGGCTACACCTTC.

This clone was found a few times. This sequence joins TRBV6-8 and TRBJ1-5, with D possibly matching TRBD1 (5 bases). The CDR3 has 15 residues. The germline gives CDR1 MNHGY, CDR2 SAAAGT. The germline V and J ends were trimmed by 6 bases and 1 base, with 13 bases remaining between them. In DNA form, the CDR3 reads TGTGCCAGCAGCCCAGGGATCATAAGCAATCAGCCCCAGCATTTT. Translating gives CASSPGIISNQPQHF.

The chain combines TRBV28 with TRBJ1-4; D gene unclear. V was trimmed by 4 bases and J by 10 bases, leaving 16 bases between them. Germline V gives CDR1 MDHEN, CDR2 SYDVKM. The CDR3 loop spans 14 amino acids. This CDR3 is CASSSRMLSVKLFF. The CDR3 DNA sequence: TGTGCCAGCAGTTCCCGTATGTTGTCAGTAAAACTGTTTTTT.

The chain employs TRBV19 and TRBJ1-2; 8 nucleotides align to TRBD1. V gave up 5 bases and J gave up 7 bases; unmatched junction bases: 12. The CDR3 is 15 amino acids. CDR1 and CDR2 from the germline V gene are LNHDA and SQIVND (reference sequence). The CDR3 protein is CASSLPGQAPGGYTF. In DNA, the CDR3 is TGTGCCAGTAGTCTCCCGGGACAGGCCCCCGGTGGCTACACCTTC.

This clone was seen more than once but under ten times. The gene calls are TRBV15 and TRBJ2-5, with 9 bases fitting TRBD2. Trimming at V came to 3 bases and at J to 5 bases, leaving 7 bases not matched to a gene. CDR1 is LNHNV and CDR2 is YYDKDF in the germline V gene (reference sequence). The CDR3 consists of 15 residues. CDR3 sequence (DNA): TGTGCCACCAGCAGCCAAGCGGGAGGACTGGAGACCCAGTACTTC. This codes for CATSSQAGGLETQYF.

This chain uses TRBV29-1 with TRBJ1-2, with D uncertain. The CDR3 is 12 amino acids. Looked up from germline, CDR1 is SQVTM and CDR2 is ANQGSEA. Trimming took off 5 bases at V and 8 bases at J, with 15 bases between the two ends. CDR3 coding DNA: TGCAGCGTTCCCGGGCCAAATGGGGGCTACACCTTC. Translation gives CSVPGPNGGYTF.

CDR3 loop: CASSTRIENTEAFF. DNA for the CDR3: TGTGCCAGTAGTACTCGGATTGAGAACACTGAAGCTTTCTTT. The rearrangement uses TRBV19 and TRBJ1-1; D gene ambiguous. V gave up 4 bases and J gave up 1 base, with 10 bases separating them. Germline CDR1 reads LNHDA; CDR2 reads SQIVND (reference sequence). The CDR3 loop spans 14 amino acids.

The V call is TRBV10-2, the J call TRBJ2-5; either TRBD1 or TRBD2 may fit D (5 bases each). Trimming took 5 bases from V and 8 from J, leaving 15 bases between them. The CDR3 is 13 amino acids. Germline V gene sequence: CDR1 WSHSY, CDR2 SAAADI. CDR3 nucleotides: TGCGCCAGCAGTCCAGAGAGGGGAGAAACCCAGTACTTC. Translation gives CASSPERGETQYF.

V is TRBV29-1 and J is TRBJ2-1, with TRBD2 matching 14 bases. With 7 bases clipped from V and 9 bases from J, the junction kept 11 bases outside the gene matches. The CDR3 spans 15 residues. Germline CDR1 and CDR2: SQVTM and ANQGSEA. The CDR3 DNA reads TGCAGCGGGGAAACCGGGACTAGCGGGAGTGGTGAGCAGTTCTTC. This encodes CSGETGTSGSGEQFF.

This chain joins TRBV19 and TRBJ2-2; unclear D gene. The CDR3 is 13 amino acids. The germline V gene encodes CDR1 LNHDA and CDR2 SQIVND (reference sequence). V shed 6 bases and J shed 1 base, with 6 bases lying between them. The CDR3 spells CASSPLNTGELFF. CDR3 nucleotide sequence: TGTGCCAGTAGCCCGCTGAACACCGGGGAGCTGTTTTTT.

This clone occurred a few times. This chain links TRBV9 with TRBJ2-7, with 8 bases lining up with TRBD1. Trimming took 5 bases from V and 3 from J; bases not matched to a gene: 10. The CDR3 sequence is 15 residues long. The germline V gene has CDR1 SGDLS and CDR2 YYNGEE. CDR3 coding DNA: TGTGCCAGCAGTTTGGGCGGACAGGGCGACTACGAGCAGTACTTC. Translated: CASSLGGQGDYEQYF.

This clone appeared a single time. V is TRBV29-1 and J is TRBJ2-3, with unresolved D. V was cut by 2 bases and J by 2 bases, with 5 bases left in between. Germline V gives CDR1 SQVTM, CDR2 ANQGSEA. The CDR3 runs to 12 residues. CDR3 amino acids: CSVEPPTDTQYF. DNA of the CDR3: TGCAGCGTTGAACCCCCCACAGATACGCAGTATTTT.

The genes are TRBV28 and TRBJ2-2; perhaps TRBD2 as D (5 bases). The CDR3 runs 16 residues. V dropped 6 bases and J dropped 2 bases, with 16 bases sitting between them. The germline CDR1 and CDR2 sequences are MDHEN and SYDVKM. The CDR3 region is CASRPDPGLNTGELFF. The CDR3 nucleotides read TGTGCCAGCAGGCCCGACCCAGGACTCAACACCGGGGAGCTGTTTTTT.

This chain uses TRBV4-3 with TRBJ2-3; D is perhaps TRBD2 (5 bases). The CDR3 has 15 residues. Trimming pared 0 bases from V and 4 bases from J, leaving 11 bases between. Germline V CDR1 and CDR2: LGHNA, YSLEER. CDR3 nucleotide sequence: TGCGCCAGCAGCCAAGACGGAGGTGGGGCAGATACGCAGTATTTT. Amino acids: CASSQDGGGADTQYF.